This is a list of T cell receptor beta chains from one sample in a study of T-cell memory formation after mild COVID-19. Via MiXCR, TCRdb re-called the 5' RACE reads, giving one row per CDR3 protein. Altogether 140,000 or so distinct CDR3 sequences are present, 13% to 15% being singletons, with the ten largest covering less than 30%. Sequenced input: PBMCs or a T cell subset sorted from them (not recorded which). The receptors stem from an adult woman who had mild COVID-19 (a few samples of this study predate the infection). Cell type and time point are not known. CDR3s include the opening cysteine and the closing phenylalanine or tryptophan. A D gene is named only where the DNA matches it firmly. Rows may omit the clone size; those that give it use once, few, many or a size class.

j_gene | abundance | v_gene | d_gene | CDR3nt | CDR3aa
TRBJ2-7 | NA | TRBV29-1 | TRBD1 | TGCAGCGCGGAAGCAGGGGGTCCCTACGAGCAGTACTTC | CSAEAGGPYEQYF
TRBJ1-4 | NA | TRBV19 | NA | TGTGCCAGTAGTGGGGCCAGGAGTAATGAAAAACTGTTTTTT | CASSGARSNEKLFF
TRBJ2-3 | many | TRBV15 | NA | TGTGCCACCAGCAGGGGCGGTGGTAGCACAGATACGCAGTATTTT | CATSRGGGSTDTQYF
TRBJ2-7 | NA | TRBV4-2 | NA | TGTGCCAGCAGCCGAGACCGGGCCGACTACGAGCAGTACTTC | CASSRDRADYEQYF
TRBJ2-7 | NA | TRBV28 | NA | TGTGCCAGCAGTTTGTTACAGCTTTCCTACGAGCAGTACTTC | CASSLLQLSYEQYF
TRBJ1-1 | few | TRBV4-1 | TRBD1 | TGCGCCAGCAGCCCGGACAGGGGAAACACTGAAGCTTTCTTT | CASSPDRGNTEAFF
TRBJ2-3 | NA | TRBV12-3/TRBV12-4 | TRBD1 | TGTGCCAGCAATTGGGACAGGGGCACAGATACGCAGTATTTT | CASNWDRGTDTQYF
TRBJ2-7 | few | TRBV6-6 | TRBD2 | TGTGCCAGCAGCCAGGCGGGGGAATACTACGAGCAGTACTTC | CASSQAGEYYEQYF
TRBJ2-3 | few | TRBV4-3 | TRBD2 | TGCGCCAGCAGCCCGGGACTAGCGGACACAGATACGCAGTATTTT | CASSPGLADTDTQYF
TRBJ2-3 | NA | TRBV27 | NA | TGTGCCAGCAGTTTACTAGACTCTAGCACAGATACGCAGTATTTT | CASSLLDSSTDTQYF
TRBJ2-5 | NA | TRBV13 | TRBD1 | TGTGCCAGCAGCCTCCGGAGGGACCTCACGACAGGGGACGGGAGAGAGACCCAGTACTTC | CASSLRRDLTTGDGRETQYF
TRBJ2-5 | NA | TRBV12-3/TRBV12-4 | TRBD2 | TGTTCCAGCAGTCTTCGGCCTAGCGGGGATCAAGAGACCCAGTACTTC | CSSSLRPSGDQETQYF
TRBJ2-7 | NA | TRBV25-1 | NA | TGTGCCAGCAGTGACGGACTCGGAGAGCAGTACTTC | CASSDGLGEQYF
TRBJ2-5 | NA | TRBV5-1 | TRBD1 | TGCGCCAGCAGCCTAACAGGGGTATGGGAGACCCAGTACTTC | CASSLTGVWETQYF
TRBJ1-1 | few | TRBV7-9 | NA | TGTGCCAGCAGCCCAACCCGACTGGGGGAAGTTTTCTTT | CASSPTRLGEVFF
TRBJ2-7 | NA | TRBV20-1 | TRBD2 | TGCAGTGCTAGCGGTCTAGCGGGTCGAACCTACGAGCAGTACTTC | CSASGLAGRTYEQYF
TRBJ1-1 | NA | TRBV29-1 | NA | TGCAGCGTTGAGGTGGTCAATACTGAAGCTTTCTTT | CSVEVVNTEAFF